The 13 T cell receptor beta chains below all came from one sample that was sequenced in a study of blood T cell repertoires in COVID-19. TCRdb's table, derived via immunoSEQ multiplex PCR, lists solely in-frame clones and lacks some. The sample has about 73,000 clones, about four fifths seen once. The material sequenced was peripheral blood. Source of these receptors: a woman aged 55-69 years with acute or convalescent COVID-19.

This chain connects TRBV30 to TRBJ2-1, with D unclear. V lost 2 bases, J lost 8 bases, and 7 bases lay in between. Germline V gene sequence: CDR1 GTSNPN, CDR2 SVGIG (reference sequence). There are 11 residues in the CDR3. CDR3 sequence (DNA): TGTGCCTGGAGTATAGTGGATGAGCAGTTCTTC. It translates to CAWSIVDEQFF.

The V and J genes are TRBV5-1 and TRBJ1-1; TRBD1 matches at 8 bases. Germline trimming cut 0 bases from V and 4 bases from J; bases unmatched to any gene: 8. CDR1 is SGHRS and CDR2 is YFSETQ in the germline V gene. The CDR3 runs to 16 residues. The CDR3 DNA sequence: TGCGCCAGCAGCTTGGTTCTGGCAGGGGGCCGCACTGAAGCTTTCTTT. It codes for CASSLVLAGGRTEAFF. The full variable domain, with the rest looked up from reference TRBV5-1 and TRBJ1-1, is KAGVTQTPRYLIKTRGQQVTLSCSPISGHRSVSWYQQTPGQGLQFLFEYFSETQRNKGNFPGRFSGRQFSNSRSEMNVSTLELGDSALYLCASSLVLAGGRTEAFFGQGTRLTVV.

The rearrangement links TRBV2 to TRBJ2-7; 7 bases match TRBD1. Germline-derived CDR1 and CDR2 are SNHLY and FYNNEI. There are 15 residues in the CDR3. V shed 5 bases, J shed 7 bases, and the junction held 14 bases outside the gene matches. Here the CDR3 DNA reads TGTGCCAGCAGTACCGGGACAGAAGTTTTTTTTGAGCAGTACTTC. Translated, it gives CASSTGTEVFFEQYF.

A word on this clone: Sequence at one end of the junction differs from germline and may be a read error. The chain links TRBV3-1 (or the pseudogene TRBV3-2) to TRBJ1-1; D ambiguous. This CDR3 has 12 residues. The germline V gene encodes CDR1 LGHDT and CDR2 YNNKEL (reference sequence). The CDR3 here is CASSQGVDPSSF. The DNA for the CDR3 is TGTGCCAGCAGCCAAGGTGTAGATCCCTCGAGCTTT.

V usage is TRBV12-5 and J usage is TRBJ1-1; D uncertain. Looked up from germline, CDR1 is LGHNT and CDR2 is FRNRAP. Trimming left V 2 bases short and J 6 bases short, with 10 bases between. The CDR3 loop spans 13 amino acids. The CDR3 nucleotides read TGTGCTAGTGGTTTGACCGGGATATCTGAAGCTTTCTTT. Translating it yields CASGLTGISEAFF. Full variable domain (remainder filled in from reference TRBV12-5 and TRBJ1-1): DARVTQTPRHKVTEMGQEVTMRCQPILGHNTVFWYRQTMMQGLELLAYFRNRAPLDDSGMPKDRFSAEMPDATLATLKIQPSEPRDSAVYFCASGLTGISEAFFGQGTRLTVV.

This sequence joins TRBV18 and TRBJ2-3; 9 nucleotides align to TRBD1. The CDR3 has 15 amino acids. Looked up from germline, CDR1 is KGHSH and CDR2 is LQKENI. After removal of 5 bases from V and 7 bases from J, the junction contained 10 bases not matched to a gene. The CDR3 DNA follows: TGTGCCAGCTCATCCGGGACAGGGTCGGTGAATACGCAGTATTTT. Protein: CASSSGTGSVNTQYF.

Of note for this clone: The identical CDR3 is also encoded by other nucleotide sequences in the sample. The chain is built from TRBV20-1 and TRBJ2-3, with D uncertain. The CDR3 contains 13 residues. The germline V gene has CDR1 DFQATT and CDR2 SNEGSKA (reference sequence). V shed 3 bases and J shed 2 bases, with 9 bases lying between them. CDR3 DNA sequence: TGCAGTGCTAGTTTGCTAGTCACAGATACGCAGTATTTT. Residues: CSASLLVTDTQYF.

The DNA of the CDR3 is TGTGCCAGCAGCTCCCCGGGGGGCTATGGCTACACCTTC. The encoded protein is CASSSPGGYGYTF. V is TRBV5-4 and J is TRBJ1-2; maybe TRBD1 (5 bases). The germline V gene encodes CDR1 SGHNT and CDR2 YYREEE (reference sequence). V was cut by 3 bases and J by 4 bases, with 10 bases left in between. This CDR3 is 13 amino acids long.

This sequence joins TRBV5-8 and TRBJ2-6, with a possible D match to TRBD1 (6 bases). Trimming cost V 6 bases and J 3 bases, with 25 bases left between them. The CDR3 runs to 19 residues. Germline CDR1 SGHTS, CDR2 YDEGEE. The CDR3 DNA sequence: TGTGCCAGCAACGGAGCCCACCAGGGGTTAGCTATTGGGGCCAACGTCCTGACTTTC. The encoded protein is CASNGAHQGLAIGANVLTF.

This chain connects TRBV19 to TRBJ1-4, with no clear D. The CDR3 loop spans 11 amino acids. V lost 5 bases, J lost 14 bases, and 12 bases lay in between. Germline values: CDR1 LNHDA, CDR2 SQIVND (reference sequence). CDR3: CASSSRETLFF. The CDR3 coding sequence is TGTGCCAGTAGTTCCCGGGAGACGCTGTTTTTT.

As regards this clone: The junction departs from germline at one end; a sequencing error may be responsible. The chain joins TRBV29-1 to TRBJ1-2, with TRBD1 matching over 9 bases. Germline V CDR1 and CDR2: SQVTM, ANQGSEA. The CDR3 is made up of 11 amino acids. As DNA, the CDR3 is TGCAGCGTTTTAGGACAGGGGCCGCGGGCCTTC. It is translated as CSVLGQGPRAF.

This clone has a handful of counts. J is TRBJ1-1 and V is TRBV5-5; D might be TRBD1 (6 bases). Trimming stripped 0 bases from V and 4 bases from J, with 28 bases between. Germline lookup yields CDR1 SGHKS and CDR2 YYEKEE (reference sequence). CDR3 length: 20 residues. CDR3 region: CASSLGLRQAVGRWGTEAFF. The DNA of the CDR3 is TGTGCCAGCAGCTTGGGCCTCCGACAGGCGGTGGGTCGTTGGGGCACTGAAGCTTTCTTT.

This chain links TRBV28 with TRBJ2-7; D might be TRBD1 (6 bases). Germline V gene data show CDR1 as MDHEN and CDR2 as SYDVKM. V dropped 3 bases and J dropped 7 bases, with 10 bases sitting between them. There are 12 residues in the CDR3. In DNA form, the CDR3 reads TGTGCCAGCAGTTTCTCCCAGGGGGAGCAGTACTTC. Translated: CASSFSQGEQYF.